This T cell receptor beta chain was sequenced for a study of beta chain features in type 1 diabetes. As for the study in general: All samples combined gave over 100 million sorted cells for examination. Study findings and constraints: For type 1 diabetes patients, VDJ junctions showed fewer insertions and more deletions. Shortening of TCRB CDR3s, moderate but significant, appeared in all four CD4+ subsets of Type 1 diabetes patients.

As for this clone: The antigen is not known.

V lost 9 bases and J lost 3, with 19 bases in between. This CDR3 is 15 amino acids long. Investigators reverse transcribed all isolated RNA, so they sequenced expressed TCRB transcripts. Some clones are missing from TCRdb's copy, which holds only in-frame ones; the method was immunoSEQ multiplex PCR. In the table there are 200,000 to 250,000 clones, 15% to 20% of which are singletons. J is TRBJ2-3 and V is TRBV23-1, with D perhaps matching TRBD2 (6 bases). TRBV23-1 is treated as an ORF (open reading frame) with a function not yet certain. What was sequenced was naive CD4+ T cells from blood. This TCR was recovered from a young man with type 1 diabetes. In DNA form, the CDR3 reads TGCGCCAGGAAACTGGGAGGCGGGTGGACAGATACGCAGTATTTT. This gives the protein CARKLGGGWTDTQYF.